This TCR beta chain was obtained from a study of T cell repertoires in cytomegalovirus infection. Study context: Based on public TCR beta signatures, there were indications of CMV infection and of a matching HLA type. Study findings and constraints: In two of eight donors, the top clonotype was HLA-C-restricted CMV-specific. Individuals carrying CMV plus the relevant HLA were identified by cumulative frequency of public TCR beta families.

This clonotype came up many times. Its antigen is undetermined. TCRdb re-called the reads with MiXCR, one entry per CDR3 protein. This sample has around 100,000 distinct CDR3 sequences; less than 25% occur once, and the top ten carry more than 35%. Germline loops: CDR1 MNHNY, CDR2 SVGAGI (reference sequence). CDR3 size: 16 residues. Unmatched junction bases numbered 7, after V lost 0 bases and J lost 2 bases. The V gene is TRBV6-6, the J gene TRBJ2-7, with 7 bases fitting TRBD2. Input material: CD8+ T cells from PBMCs. The receptor's source is a human donor in good health (CMV status not recorded). Some clones in this sample may be carry-over from other donors' samples. CDR3 sequence: CASSYSSIAGPYEQYF. The DNA for the CDR3 is TGTGCCAGCAGTTACTCGTCAATAGCGGGCCCCTACGAGCAGTACTTC.